A single sample is the source of the 15 T cell receptor beta chains below, sequenced in a study of CD8 T cells in ankylosing spondylitis. Broader study findings: Seemingly characteristic of ankylosing spondylitis blood was a TCR beta motif consisting of 7 or 8 highly homologous variants.

No antigen has been identified for these receptors. TCRdb ran MiXCR on the 5' RACE reads and lists one entry per CDR3 protein. This sample carries roughly 440,000 distinct CDR3 sequences, approximately 17% of them seen once, and the ten largest clones take approximately 0.97%. Sequencing was performed on blood, either unsorted or a sorted T cell fraction (not recorded which). These receptors originate from a male donor with ankylosing spondylitis.

On this clonotype: A much larger clone differs by one base, so this may be a read error. The chain joins TRBV12-3 or TRBV12-4 to TRBJ2-3; the match to TRBD2 covers 15 bases. This CDR3 is built from 18 residues. The CDR3 spells CTSSLGLAGGPSTDTQYF. CDR3 nucleotide sequence: TGTACCAGCAGCCTAGGACTAGCGGGGGGGCCCAGCACAGATACGCAGTATTTT.

The genes are TRBV29-1 and TRBJ2-7; 8 nucleotides match TRBD2. V shed 5 bases, J shed 6 bases, and the junction held 9 bases outside the gene matches. The CDR3 is made up of 13 amino acids. In germline, CDR1 is SQVTM, CDR2 ANQGSEA. CDR3 region: CSVRAGGPPEQYF. The CDR3 nucleotides are TGCAGCGTTCGGGCGGGAGGTCCCCCCGAGCAGTACTTC.

This clonotype was seen a handful of times. The genes are TRBV30 and TRBJ1-5; tentatively, D is TRBD1 (6 bases). There are 17 residues in the CDR3. V shed 3 bases and J shed 4 bases, with 22 bases lying between them. CDR1 and CDR2 from the germline V gene are GTSNPN and SVGIG (reference sequence). Here the CDR3 reads CAWSIGAQGWANQPQHF. In DNA, the CDR3 is TGTGCCTGGAGCATAGGGGCACAGGGATGGGCAAATCAGCCCCAGCATTTT.

This chain connects TRBV9 to TRBJ1-4; the D gene is possibly TRBD1 (5 bases). CDR1 is SGDLS and CDR2 is YYNGEE in the germline V gene. This CDR3 has 16 residues. V shed 0 bases and J shed 0 bases, with 9 bases lying between them. CDR3 sequence (DNA): TGTGCCAGCAGCGTAGGTGGAGGGGCAACTAATGAAAAACTGTTTTTT. This codes for CASSVGGGATNEKLFF.

V gene TRBV4-1 combines with J gene TRBJ1-5; D is ambiguous. The V end lost 3 bases, the J end lost 3 bases, and 12 bases lay between the germline ends. There are 15 residues in the CDR3. CDR1 and CDR2 (germline): MGHRA, YSYEKL. The CDR3 region has the DNA TGCGCCAGCAGCCATGCGAGAGACTTCAATCAGCCCCAGCATTTT. Amino acids: CASSHARDFNQPQHF.

J is TRBJ1-3 and V is TRBV5-6; 7 nucleotides agree with TRBD1. With 4 bases clipped from V and 3 bases from J, the junction kept 10 bases outside the gene matches. The germline CDR1 and CDR2 sequences are SGHDT and YYEEEE. The CDR3 is 16 amino acids. CDR3 loop: CASSTRGQNFGNTIYF. As DNA, the CDR3 is TGTGCCAGCAGCACCAGGGGACAGAATTTTGGAAACACCATATATTTT.

There are a few counts of this clonotype. V usage is TRBV6-1 and J usage is TRBJ1-2; D is undetermined. This CDR3 spans 11 amino acids. Germline V lookup: CDR1 MNHNS, CDR2 SASEGT. Trimming took 2 bases from V and 8 from J, leaving 6 bases between them. The DNA of the CDR3 is TGTGCCAGCAGTGAATCGAAGGGCTACACCTTC. Protein sequence: CASSESKGYTF.

The chain employs TRBV3-1 and TRBJ2-3, with a possible D match to TRBD1 (6 bases). The CDR3 spans 15 residues. Germline V gene lookup returns CDR1 LGHDT and CDR2 YNNKEL (reference sequence). Trimming left V 4 bases short and J 7 bases short, with 18 bases between. CDR3 residues: CASSPKIDRSHTQYF. The CDR3 DNA reads as TGTGCCAGCAGCCCCAAGATAGACAGGAGCCATACGCAGTATTTT.

Many counts were recorded for this clonotype. The chain carries TRBV10-3 and TRBJ2-2; no clear D gene. Germline V gene data show CDR1 as ENHRY and CDR2 as SYGVKD. The CDR3 consists of 13 residues. Trimming took 6 bases from V and 0 from J, leaving 5 bases between them. The DNA for the CDR3 is TGTGCCATCAGAGCAACGAACACCGGGGAGCTGTTTTTT. Translated: CAIRATNTGELFF.

This clonotype appeared a few times. The rearrangement links TRBV27 to TRBJ1-1; D possibly corresponds to TRBD1 (6 bases). V was shortened by 2 bases and J by 0 bases, with 13 bases between the two germline ends. Germline values: CDR1 MNHEY, CDR2 SMNVEV (reference sequence). There are 16 residues in the CDR3. This CDR3 reads CASSLRGQFMNTEAFF. The DNA for the CDR3 is TGTGCCAGCAGTTTACGAGGACAGTTCATGAACACTGAAGCTTTCTTT.

The chain joins TRBV7-9 to TRBJ1-1, with a tentative D call TRBD1 (6 bases). The CDR3 loop spans 13 amino acids. Trimming left V 5 bases short and J 11 bases short, with 18 bases between. Germline V lookup: CDR1 SEHNR, CDR2 FQNEAQ (reference sequence). The CDR3 nucleotides read TGTGCCAGCAGCCCCAGGGGAGCGGGGCGGGCTTTCTTT. Its translation is CASSPRGAGRAFF. The whole variable domain, remainder taken from reference TRBV7-9 and TRBJ1-1, is DTGVSQNPRHKITKRGQNVTFRCDPISEHNRLYWYRQTLGQGPEFLTYFQNEAQLEKSRLLSDRFSAERPKGSFSTLEIQRTEQGDSAMYLCASSPRGAGRAFFGQGTRLTVV.

The CDR3 DNA reads TGTGCCAGCAGCTTAGTAGGGGCCGGTAGTAACAATGAGCAGTTCTTC. Its protein is CASSLVGAGSNNEQFF. This sequence joins TRBV11-2 and TRBJ2-1; possible D gene TRBD1, 5 bases. Between the trimmed V and J ends, which lost 1 base and 5 bases, there was a span of 15 bases. From germline, CDR1 is SGHAT and CDR2 FQNNGV. The CDR3 has 16 residues.

This clonotype was recorded a few times. This rearrangement joins TRBV5-6 to TRBJ1-6, with D perhaps matching TRBD1 (6 bases). Germline V gives CDR1 SGHDT, CDR2 YYEEEE. V lost 4 bases and J 9 bases, leaving 17 bases between the germline ends. CDR3 length: 15 amino acids. For the CDR3, the DNA is TGTGCCAGCAGCACCCCACAGGGACTCAGTTCACCCCTCCACTTT. Its translation: CASSTPQGLSSPLHF.

This clonotype was found many times. The V and J genes are TRBV4-3 and TRBJ2-3; no definite D call. This CDR3 is 13 amino acids long. V lost 0 bases, J lost 6 bases, and 7 bases lay in between. The germline V gene has CDR1 LGHNA and CDR2 YSLEER. The CDR3 DNA is TGCGCCAGCAGCCAAGAGCTGGAGGATACGCAGTATTTT. Protein: CASSQELEDTQYF.

CDR3 residues: CASSHWGLTTKNIQYF. The CDR3 bases are TGTGCCAGCAGCCATTGGGGACTAACGACCAAAAACATTCAGTACTTC. The chain recombines TRBV3-1 with TRBJ2-4; 7 nucleotides align to TRBD2. This CDR3 contains 16 residues. CDR1 is LGHDT and CDR2 is YNNKEL in the germline V gene (reference sequence). V was pared by 3 bases and J by 2 bases, with 7 bases of the junction left unmatched. Full variable domain (outside the CDR3, taken from reference TRBV3-1 and TRBJ2-4): DTAVSQTPKYLVTQMGNDKSIKCEQNLGHDTMYWYKQDSKKFLKIMFSYNNKELIINETVPNRFSPKSPDKAHLNLHINSLELGDSAVYFCASSHWGLTTKNIQYFGAGTRLSVL.